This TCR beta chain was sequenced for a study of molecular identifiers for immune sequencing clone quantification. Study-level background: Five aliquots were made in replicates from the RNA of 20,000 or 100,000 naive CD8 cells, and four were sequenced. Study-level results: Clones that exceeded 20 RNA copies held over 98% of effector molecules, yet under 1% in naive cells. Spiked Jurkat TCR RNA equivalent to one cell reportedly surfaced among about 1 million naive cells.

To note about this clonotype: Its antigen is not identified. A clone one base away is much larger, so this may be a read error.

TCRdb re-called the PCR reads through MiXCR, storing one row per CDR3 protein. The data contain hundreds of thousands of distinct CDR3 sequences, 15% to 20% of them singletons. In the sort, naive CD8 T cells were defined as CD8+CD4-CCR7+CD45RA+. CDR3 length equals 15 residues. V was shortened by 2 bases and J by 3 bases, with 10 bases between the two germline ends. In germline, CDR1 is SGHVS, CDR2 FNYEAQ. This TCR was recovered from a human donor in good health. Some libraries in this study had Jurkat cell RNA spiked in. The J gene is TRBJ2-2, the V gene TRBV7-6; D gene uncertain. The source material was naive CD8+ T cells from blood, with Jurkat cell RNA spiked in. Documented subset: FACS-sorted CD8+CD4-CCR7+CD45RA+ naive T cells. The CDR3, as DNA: TGTGCCAGCAGCTTACTCAGTTCGGACACCGGGGAGCTGTTTTTT. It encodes CASSLLSSDTGELFF.